One T cell receptor (beta chain) is described in this entry. Data came from immunoSEQ multiplex PCR; TCRdb stores just in-frame clones and leaves some out. The sample has 150,000 to 200,000 clones, around 94% seen once. Germline V gene lookup returns CDR1 MDHEN and CDR2 SYDVKM. V shed 11 bases and J shed 3 bases, with 14 bases lying between them. The CDR3 has 13 residues. The data stem from a study of control samples from healthy donors and cancer patients. The specimen was blood. The clonotype comes from a man younger than 40 in good health. This rearrangement joins TRBV28 to TRBJ1-5; D perhaps matches TRBD1 (5 bases). CDR3 DNA sequence: TGTGCCCTCGCCGCAGGGCCCAATCAGCCCCAGCATTTT. Translating gives CALAAGPNQPQHF.